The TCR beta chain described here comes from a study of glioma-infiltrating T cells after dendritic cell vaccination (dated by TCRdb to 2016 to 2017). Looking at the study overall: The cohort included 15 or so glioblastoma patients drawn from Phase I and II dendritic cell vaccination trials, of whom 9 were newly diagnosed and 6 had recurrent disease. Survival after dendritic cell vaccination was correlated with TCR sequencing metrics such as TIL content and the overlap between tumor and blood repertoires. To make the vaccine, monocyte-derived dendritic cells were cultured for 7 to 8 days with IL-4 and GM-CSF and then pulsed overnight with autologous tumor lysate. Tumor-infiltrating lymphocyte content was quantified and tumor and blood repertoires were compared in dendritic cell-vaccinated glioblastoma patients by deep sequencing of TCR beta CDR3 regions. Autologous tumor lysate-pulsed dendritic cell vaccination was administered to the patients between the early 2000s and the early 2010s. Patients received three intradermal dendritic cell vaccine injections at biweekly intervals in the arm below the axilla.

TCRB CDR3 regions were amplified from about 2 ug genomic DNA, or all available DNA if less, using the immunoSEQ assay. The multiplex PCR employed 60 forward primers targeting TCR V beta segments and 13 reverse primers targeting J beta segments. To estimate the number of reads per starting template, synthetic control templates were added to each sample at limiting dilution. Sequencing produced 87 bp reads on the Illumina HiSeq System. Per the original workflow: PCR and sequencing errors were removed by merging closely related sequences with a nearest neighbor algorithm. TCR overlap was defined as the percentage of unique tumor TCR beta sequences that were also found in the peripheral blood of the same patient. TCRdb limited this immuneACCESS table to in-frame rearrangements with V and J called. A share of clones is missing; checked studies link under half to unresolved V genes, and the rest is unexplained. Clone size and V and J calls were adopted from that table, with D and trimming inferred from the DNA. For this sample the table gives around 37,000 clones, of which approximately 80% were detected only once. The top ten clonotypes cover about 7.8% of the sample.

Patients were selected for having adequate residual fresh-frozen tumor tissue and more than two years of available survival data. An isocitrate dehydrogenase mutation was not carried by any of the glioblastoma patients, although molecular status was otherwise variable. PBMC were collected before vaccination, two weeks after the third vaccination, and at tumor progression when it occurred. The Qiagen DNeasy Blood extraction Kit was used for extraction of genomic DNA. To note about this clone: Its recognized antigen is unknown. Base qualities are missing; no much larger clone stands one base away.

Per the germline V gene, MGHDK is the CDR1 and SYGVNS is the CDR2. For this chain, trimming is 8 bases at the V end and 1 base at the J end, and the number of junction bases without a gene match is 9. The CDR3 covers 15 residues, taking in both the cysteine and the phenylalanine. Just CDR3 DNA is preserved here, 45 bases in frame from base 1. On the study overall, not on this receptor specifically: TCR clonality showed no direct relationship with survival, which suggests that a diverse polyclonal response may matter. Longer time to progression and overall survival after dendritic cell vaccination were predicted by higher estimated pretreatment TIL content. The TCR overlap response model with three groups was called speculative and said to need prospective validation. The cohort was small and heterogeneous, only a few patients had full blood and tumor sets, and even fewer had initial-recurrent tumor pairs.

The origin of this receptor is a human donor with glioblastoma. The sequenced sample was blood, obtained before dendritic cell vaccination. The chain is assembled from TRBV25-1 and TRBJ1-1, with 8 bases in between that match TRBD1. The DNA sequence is TGTGCCAGCCCCCAACAGGACAGGGAGAACACTGAAGCTTTCTTT. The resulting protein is CASPQQDRENTEAFF.